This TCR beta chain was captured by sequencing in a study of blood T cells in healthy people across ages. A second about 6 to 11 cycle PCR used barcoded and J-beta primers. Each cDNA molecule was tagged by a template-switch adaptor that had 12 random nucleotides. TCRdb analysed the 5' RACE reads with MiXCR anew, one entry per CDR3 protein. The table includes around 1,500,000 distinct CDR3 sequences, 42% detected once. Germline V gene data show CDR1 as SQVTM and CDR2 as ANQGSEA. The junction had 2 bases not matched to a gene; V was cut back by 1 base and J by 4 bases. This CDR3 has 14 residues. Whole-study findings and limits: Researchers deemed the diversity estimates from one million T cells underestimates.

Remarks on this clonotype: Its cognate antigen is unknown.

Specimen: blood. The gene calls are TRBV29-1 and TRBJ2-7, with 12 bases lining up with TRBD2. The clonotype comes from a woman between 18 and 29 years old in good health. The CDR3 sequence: CSVEGTSGEYEQYF. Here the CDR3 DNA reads TGCAGCGTTGAAGGGACTAGCGGGGAATACGAGCAGTACTTC.